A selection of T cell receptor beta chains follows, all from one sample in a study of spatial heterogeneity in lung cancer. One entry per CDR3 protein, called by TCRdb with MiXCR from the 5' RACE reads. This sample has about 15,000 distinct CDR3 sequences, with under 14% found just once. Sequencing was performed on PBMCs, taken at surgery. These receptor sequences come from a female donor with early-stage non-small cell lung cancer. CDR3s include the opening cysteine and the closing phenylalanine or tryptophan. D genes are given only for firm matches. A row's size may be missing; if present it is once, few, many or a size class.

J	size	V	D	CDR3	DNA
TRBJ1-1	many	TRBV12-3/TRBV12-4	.	CASSFARGMNTEAFF	TGTGCCAGCAGTTTTGCAAGGGGCATGAACACTGAAGCTTTCTTT
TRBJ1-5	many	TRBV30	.	CAWSEMRDQPQHF	TGTGCCTGGAGTGAGATGCGGGATCAGCCCCAGCATTTT
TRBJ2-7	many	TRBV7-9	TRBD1	CASSLGSVKTGEQYF	TGTGCCAGCAGCTTAGGTAGCGTCAAGACAGGGGAGCAGTACTTC
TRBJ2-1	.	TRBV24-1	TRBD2	CATSDFRGGMMYEQFF	TGTGCCACCAGTGATTTTCGGGGGGGGATGATGTATGAGCAGTTCTTC
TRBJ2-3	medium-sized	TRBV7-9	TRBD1	CASSGSGQGVTDTQYF	TGTGCCAGCAGCGGATCCGGACAGGGCGTAACAGATACGCAGTATTTT
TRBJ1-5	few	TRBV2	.	CASSEEGISNQPQHF	TGTGCCAGCAGCGAAGAGGGGATTAGCAATCAGCCCCAGCATTTT
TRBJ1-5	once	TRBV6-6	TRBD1	CASSYKGTDSNQPQHF	TGTGCCAGCAGTTACAAGGGGACAGATAGCAATCAGCCCCAGCATTTT
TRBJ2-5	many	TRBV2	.	CASSETPGVETQYF	TGTGCCAGCAGTGAAACTCCAGGGGTAGAGACCCAGTACTTC
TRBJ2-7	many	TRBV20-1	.	CSVGGGTYEQYF	TGCAGTGTTGGGGGTGGTACCTACGAGCAGTACTTC
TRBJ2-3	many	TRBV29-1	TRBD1	CSATQGATDTQYF	TGCAGCGCGACACAGGGGGCCACAGATACGCAGTATTTT
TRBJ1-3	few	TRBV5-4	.	CASSLDRGSSGNTIYF	TGTGCCAGCAGCTTGGATAGGGGTAGCTCTGGAAACACCATATATTTT
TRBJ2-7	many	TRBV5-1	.	CASRTDTTYYEQYF	TGCGCCAGCAGAACCGACACGACCTACTACGAGCAGTACTTC
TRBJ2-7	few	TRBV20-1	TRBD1	CSARGWDRDYEQYF	TGCAGTGCTAGAGGGTGGGACAGGGACTACGAGCAGTACTTC
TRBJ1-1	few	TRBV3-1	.	CASSQDWGGTEAFF	TGTGCCAGCAGCCAAGATTGGGGAGGCACTGAAGCTTTCTTT